This T cell receptor beta chain was recovered during a study of Ad26.COV2.S vaccination and SARS-CoV-2 variants (dated by TCRdb to the early 2020s). Broadly, across the study: Donors in the vaccine arm were drawn from COV1001, a multicentre, randomized, double-blind, placebo-controlled phase I-IIa trial testing Ad26.COV2.S in healthy adults. The TCR-sequenced set comprised around 30 samples: around 20 Ad26.COV2.S vaccine recipients, 5 placebo recipients and 8 SARS-CoV-2 convalescent individuals. Blinding of investigators to trial group allocation was maintained during experiments and outcome assessment. Trial participants were randomized into five groups of five, in which low-dose or high-dose Ad26.COV2.S was given once or twice, or placebo was given on both occasions. The specificity and breadth of SARS-CoV-2-reactive T cell receptors after Ad26.COV2.S vaccination were assessed by TCRbeta repertoire sequencing. Dosing of Ad26.COV2.S was intramuscular, at either 5x10^10 or 1x10^11 viral particles, delivered as one shot or as two shots spaced 56 days apart.

What the treatment or condition label conveys for this sample: 15 to 20 received Ad26.COV2.S at low or high dose, single or two shots; about 5 received placebo; per-sample allocation not given. Repertoires of vaccine and placebo recipients were sequenced from samples taken on day 63 after the first injection. Between 29 July and 7 August 2020, Cohort 1b enrolled some 25 adults aged 18-55 years at one site in Boston, USA. Ad26.COV2.S was a replication-incompetent adenovirus type 26 vector that expressed a prefusion-stabilized SARS-CoV-2 spike protein derived from the original Wuhan strain. Overall study results and their limits: The authors noted that the TCR breadth and depth analyses may have underestimated total T cell responses. Vaccine and placebo recipients had similar non-spike TCR breadth, a finding consistent with the vaccine containing only spike. Comparing responses between vaccine doses or regimens was not something the study was powered to do. Spike-specific TCR breadth was higher in Ad26.COV2.S recipients than in placebo recipients (P = 0.0014). After vaccination, spike-specific CD8+ and CD4+ T cell responses were reported to show substantial breadth.

Between the V and J ends, shortened by 5 bases and 4 bases respectively, the junction contains 3 bases. Via the germline V gene, CDR1 is SNHLY and CDR2 FYNNEI. The CDR3, cysteine through phenylalanine, is 11 amino acids long. Only the CDR3 DNA stays, 33 bases, in frame from base 1. The immunoSEQ Assay was used to sequence TCRbeta CDR3 regions. After extraction, genomic DNA underwent amplification by bias-controlled multiplex PCR, followed by high-throughput sequencing. The authors' pipeline ran thus. To quantify the absolute abundance of every unique TCRbeta CDR3 region, sequences were collapsed and filtered. T cell fraction was estimated by normalizing TCRbeta template counts to usable DNA, with usable DNA measured through amplification of reference genes found in all nucleated cells. Repertoire TCRs were annotated as SARS-CoV-2-specific by exact matching of V gene, CDR3 amino acid sequence and J gene to a known reactive TCR set. The reference SARS-CoV-2 TCR set was obtained from MIRA and was filtered for enrichment in COVID-19-positive ImmuneCODE repertoires, whereby public or cross-reactive TCRs were removed. Using the MIRA antigens, annotated TCRs were further analysed by specific ORF or by position within an ORF. Breadth was defined as annotated unique rearrangements over total unique productive rearrangements; depth was the summed frequency of those rearrangements. Group comparisons of TCR breadth used two-sided Wilcoxon rank-sum tests. TCRdb's version of the immuneACCESS table is confined to in-frame rearrangements and falls short of the full clone set. An unresolved V gene accounts for under half of the shortfall where checked; the remainder is of unknown origin. V, J and clone size are those of that table, while D and trimming were read from the DNA. The sample table contains more than 400,000 clones; only one count was recorded for approximately 90% of them. The ten largest clones capture around 1.8% of the sample.

Remarks on this clone: The antigen it recognizes is unknown. No base-level quality is on record; no much larger clone is a single base apart. Other DNA sequences in the same sample also yield this CDR3.

The sample in question was peripheral blood, obtained in a trial of Ad26.COV2.S vaccine versus placebo. The source is a person aged 18 to 65 who received the Ad26.COV2.S COVID-19 vaccine or a placebo. In this chain, TRBV2 is recombined with TRBJ2-1, with the D segment identity uncertain. CDR3 loop: CASSPYNEQFF. In nucleotides, the sequence is TGTGCCAGCAGTCCATACAATGAGCAGTTCTTC.